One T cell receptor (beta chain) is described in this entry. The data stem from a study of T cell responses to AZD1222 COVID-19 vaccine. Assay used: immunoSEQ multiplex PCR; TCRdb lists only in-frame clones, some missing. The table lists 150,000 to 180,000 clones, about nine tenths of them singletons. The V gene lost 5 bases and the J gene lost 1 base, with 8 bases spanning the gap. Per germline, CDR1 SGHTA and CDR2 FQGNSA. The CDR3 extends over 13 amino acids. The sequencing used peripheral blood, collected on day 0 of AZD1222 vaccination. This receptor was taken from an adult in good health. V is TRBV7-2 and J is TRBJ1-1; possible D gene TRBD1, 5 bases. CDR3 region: CASSTGPNTEAFF. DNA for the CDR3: TGTGCCAGCAGCACGGGACCGAACACTGAAGCTTTCTTT.